Following are 27 T cell receptor beta chains from one sample sequenced in a study of radiation and T cells in renal cell carcinoma. Produced via immunoSEQ multiplex PCR; TCRdb's table is partial and in-frame only. Among under 200,000 clones listed, about 85% were seen once. Regarding time point: blood 4 weeks post-SBRT, at nephrectomy. Sample treatment: 15 Gy SBRT to primary tumor, nephrectomy 4 weeks later. Specimen: blood, collected from a patient whose treatment included radiotherapy and nephrectomy. These receptors were collected from a woman aged 50 to 65 with renal cell carcinoma.

This chain uses TRBV5-4 with TRBJ1-1; no definite D call. Trimming shortened V by 4 bases and J by 0 bases, and 10 bases separated the two germline ends. The CDR3 length is 14 residues. Germline V gives CDR1 SGHNT, CDR2 YYREEE (reference sequence). This CDR3 reads CASSTIHLNTEAFF. In DNA form, the CDR3 reads TGTGCCAGCAGCACAATACACCTGAACACTGAAGCTTTCTTT.

The chain is built from TRBV6-4 and TRBJ2-1, with a possible D match to TRBD1 (5 bases). V lost 0 bases and J 1 base, leaving 7 bases between the germline ends. Germline values: CDR1 MRHNA, CDR2 SNTAGT. CDR3 length: 15 amino acids. This chain's CDR3 is CASSDSPGSYNEQFF. The DNA for the CDR3 is TGTGCCAGCAGTGACTCGCCAGGGTCCTACAATGAGCAGTTCTTC.

The chain is built from TRBV5-8 and TRBJ1-5; tentative D call: TRBD1 (6 bases). Looked up from germline, CDR1 is SGHTS and CDR2 is YDEGEE. CDR3 length equals 15 residues. V was pared by 0 bases and J by 5 bases, with 12 bases between. The CDR3: CASSLVRGVYQPQHF. CDR3 in DNA: TGTGCCAGCAGCTTGGTTAGGGGGGTATATCAGCCCCAGCATTTT.

The gene calls are TRBV7-9 and TRBJ2-3; TRBD1 is a possible D gene (6 bases). V lost 5 bases and J 0 bases, leaving 15 bases between the germline ends. The CDR3 covers 16 residues. Germline V CDR1 and CDR2: SEHNR, FQNEAQ (reference sequence). This CDR3 is CASSPGQISSTDTQYF. The CDR3 DNA reads TGTGCCAGCAGCCCTGGACAGATCTCTAGCACAGATACGCAGTATTTT.

The chain carries TRBV28 and TRBJ1-2; weak D call: TRBD1 (6 bases). Trimming shortened V by 7 bases and J by 7 bases, and 13 bases separated the two germline ends. The CDR3 is made up of 12 amino acids. The V gene's germline CDR1 is MDHEN and CDR2 SYDVKM. This CDR3 is CASMRQAGGYTF. For the CDR3, the DNA is TGTGCCAGCATGAGACAGGCGGGTGGCTACACCTTC.

The gene calls are TRBV11-3 and TRBJ2-3; a weak D match, TRBD2 (5 bases). CDR1 is SGHNT and CDR2 is YENEEA in the germline V gene. V lost 6 bases and J 2 bases, leaving 18 bases between the germline ends. This CDR3 contains 16 residues. Written as DNA, the CDR3 is TGTGCCAGCAGAATACTTAGGACTTATCCCACAGATACGCAGTATTTT. Protein: CASRILRTYPTDTQYF. The full variable domain, rest sourced from reference TRBV11-3 and TRBJ2-3, is EAGVVQSPRYKIIEKKQPVAFWCNPISGHNTLYWYLQNLGQGPELLIRYENEEAVDDSQLPKDRFSAERLKGVDSTLKIQPAELGDSAVYLCASRILRTYPTDTQYFGPGTRLTVL.

The CDR3 is CASSLGGRTEAFF. CDR3 DNA: TGTGCCAGCAGCTTAGGGGGGCGAACTGAAGCTTTCTTT. This rearrangement joins TRBV7-8 to TRBJ1-1, with a tentative D call TRBD1 (6 bases). The CDR3 contains 13 residues. V was pared by 1 base and J by 5 bases, with 8 bases between. The V gene's germline CDR1 is SGHVS and CDR2 FQNEAQ. Together with reference TRBV7-8 and TRBJ1-1, the CDR3 gives the full variable domain: GAGVSQSPRYKVAKRGQDVALRCDPISGHVSLFWYQQALGQGPEFLTYFQNEAQLDKSGLPSDRFFAERPEGSVSTLKIQRTQQEDSAVYLCASSLGGRTEAFFGQGTRLTVV.

The chain couples TRBV5-1 to TRBJ2-3; TRBD1 agrees at 9 bases. There are 15 residues in the CDR3. V shed 5 bases, J shed 4 bases, and the junction held 8 bases outside the gene matches. Germline V CDR1 and CDR2: SGHRS, YFSETQ. CDR3 in DNA: TGCGCCAGCAGTTCGGGACAGGGTGCGCCAGATACGCAGTATTTT. Residues: CASSSGQGAPDTQYF.

The rearrangement links TRBV5-8 to TRBJ2-2, with TRBD2 identical over 8 bases. The trim removed 2 bases at V and 7 bases at J, leaving 13 bases unmatched. The CDR3 totals 17 residues. Germline CDR1 SGHTS, CDR2 YDEGEE. The CDR3 loop is CASSLTYGTSRSGELFF. The DNA of the CDR3 is TGTGCCAGCAGCTTAACCTATGGGACTAGTCGGAGCGGGGAGCTGTTTTTT. Variable domain in full (rest from reference TRBV5-8 and TRBJ2-2): EAGVTQSPTHLIKTRGQQATLRCSPISGHTSVYWYQQALGLGLQFLLWYDEGEERNRGNFPPRFSGRQFPNYSSELNVNALELEDSALYLCASSLTYGTSRSGELFFGEGSRLTVL.

The chain employs TRBV19 and TRBJ2-2; D might be TRBD1 (6 bases). Trimming took off 4 bases at V and 5 bases at J, with 17 bases between the two ends. The CDR3 is 16 residues long. The germline CDR1 and CDR2 sequences are LNHDA and SQIVND (reference sequence). In DNA, the CDR3 is TGTGCCAGTAGTACCGGGCCAGGGGTATCTACCGGGGAGCTGTTTTTT. Encoded protein: CASSTGPGVSTGELFF.

The genes are TRBV2 and TRBJ1-6; tentative D call: TRBD1 (5 bases). The CDR3 totals 16 residues. Germline values: CDR1 SNHLY, CDR2 FYNNEI. V shed 0 bases and J shed 6 bases, with 12 bases lying between them. CDR3 sequence: CASSEALPGGNSPLHF. The CDR3 DNA is TGTGCCAGCAGTGAAGCGCTTCCGGGGGGTAATTCACCCCTCCACTTT.

The J gene is TRBJ1-4, the V gene TRBV4-3; D ambiguous. The CDR3 consists of 17 residues. Trimming cost V 6 bases and J 11 bases, with 28 bases left between them. CDR1 and CDR2 from the germline V gene are LGHNA and YSLEER. DNA for the CDR3: TGCGCCAGCAGAAGTTCGTCGGCGCCTAACCGGGGTGAGAAACTGTTTTTT. Its protein product is CASRSSSAPNRGEKLFF.

The rearrangement uses TRBV7-3 and TRBJ1-2; TRBD1 agrees at 7 bases. Looked up from germline, CDR1 is SGHTA and CDR2 is FQGTGA. The V segment lost 5 bases and the J segment 8 bases; nucleotides outside the gene matches: 8. This CDR3 spans 13 amino acids. The CDR3 reads CASSRGTAGGYTF. As DNA, the CDR3 is TGTGCCAGCAGCCGCGGGACAGCAGGAGGCTACACCTTC.

The genes are TRBV6-1 and TRBJ1-2; D remains ambiguous. CDR3 length: 14 amino acids. V lost 2 bases, J lost 7 bases, and 14 bases lay in between. Germline-derived CDR1 and CDR2 are MNHNS and SASEGT. CDR3 loop: CASSEFGVSGGYTF. As DNA, the CDR3 is TGTGCCAGCAGTGAATTCGGGGTCTCCGGTGGCTACACCTTC.

About this clone itself: Compared with germline, one end of the junction differs, possibly owing to a read error. CDR3 sequence (DNA): TGTGCTAGCAGCTTGCGATTTGGTGGGGAGCAGTACTTC. Residues: CASSLRFGGEQYF. The V and J genes are TRBV7-7 and TRBJ2-7; D gene unclear. CDR1 is SSHAT and CDR2 is FNYEAQ in the germline V gene (reference sequence). The CDR3 is made up of 13 amino acids.

Comment on this clone: The identical CDR3 is also encoded by other nucleotide sequences in the sample. This chain joins TRBV18 and TRBJ1-3; D not certain. CDR1 and CDR2 from the germline V gene are KGHSH and LQKENI. The CDR3 has 13 residues. V was clipped by 3 bases and J by 0 bases, with 3 bases between them. The CDR3 sequence: CASSPVSGNTIYF. In DNA, the CDR3 is TGTGCCAGCTCACCGGTCTCTGGAAACACCATATATTTT.

The sample holds a few counts of this clone. This chain connects TRBV19 to TRBJ2-4, with D perhaps TRBD2 (6 bases). The V and J ends lost 6 bases and 4 bases respectively, with 13 bases between them. This CDR3 spans 14 amino acids. Germline assignment: CDR1 LNHDA and CDR2 SQIVND (reference sequence). DNA of the CDR3: TGTGCCAGTAGACCCGGGACTGCTAAAAACATTCAGTACTTC. Its protein product is CASRPGTAKNIQYF. The full variable domain, its missing parts supplied by reference TRBV19 and TRBJ2-4, is DGGITQSPKYLFRKEGQNVTLSCEQNLNHDAMYWYRQDPGQGLRLIYYSQIVNDFQKGDIAEGYSVSREKKESFPLTVTSAQKNPTAFYLCASRPGTAKNIQYFGAGTRLSVL.

This clone came up a few times. The V and J genes are TRBV5-1 and TRBJ1-2; 7 nucleotides line up with TRBD1. This CDR3 has 14 residues. From germline, CDR1 is SGHRS and CDR2 YFSETQ. J gave up 4 bases and V 1 base, and 4 bases lay outside the gene matches. This CDR3 reads CASSLTTGSYGYTF. The CDR3 nucleotides are TGCGCCAGCAGCTTGACGACAGGGTCCTATGGCTACACCTTC.

The V call is TRBV12-5, the J call TRBJ2-2; 9 bases are a match to TRBD1. CDR1 and CDR2 (germline): LGHNT, FRNRAP. V trimming: 1 base; J trimming: 6 bases; junction bases outside the gene matches: 6. CDR3 length: 16 residues. The CDR3: CASGLAGQGVAGELFF. The CDR3 DNA sequence: TGTGCTAGTGGTTTGGCGGGACAGGGAGTGGCCGGGGAGCTGTTTTTT. The full variable domain, its missing parts supplied by reference TRBV12-5 and TRBJ2-2, is DARVTQTPRHKVTEMGQEVTMRCQPILGHNTVFWYRQTMMQGLELLAYFRNRAPLDDSGMPKDRFSAEMPDATLATLKIQPSEPRDSAVYFCASGLAGQGVAGELFFGEGSRLTVL.

The chain employs TRBV11-3 and TRBJ2-5, with D perhaps matching TRBD2 (6 bases). The CDR3 is 13 residues long. Germline-derived CDR1 and CDR2 are SGHNT and YENEEA. The V and J ends lost 5 bases and 4 bases respectively, with 11 bases between them. CDR3 bases: TGTGCCAGCAGCCCCTTGGGGGGAGAGACCCAGTACTTC. Its translation: CASSPLGGETQYF.

The J gene is TRBJ1-1, the V gene TRBV10-1; D not resolved. Germline V gene sequence: CDR1 WNHNN, CDR2 SYGVQD (reference sequence). CDR3 size: 13 residues. Between the trimmed V and J ends, which lost 7 bases and 1 base, there was a span of 10 bases. The CDR3 is CASTLERNTEAFF. Here the CDR3 DNA reads TGCGCCAGCACCCTCGAGAGGAACACTGAAGCTTTCTTT.

This sequence joins TRBV12-5 and TRBJ2-2; possible D gene TRBD1, 6 bases. Between the trimmed V and J ends, which lost 7 bases and 4 bases, there was a span of 16 bases. This CDR3 region has 15 residues. CDR1 LGHNT and CDR2 FRNRAP come from the germline V gene. This chain's CDR3 is CASAPQGISTGELFF. The CDR3 region has the DNA TGTGCTAGTGCCCCACAGGGTATAAGCACCGGGGAGCTGTTTTTT. Filled out from reference TRBV12-5 and TRBJ2-2, the complete variable domain reads DARVTQTPRHKVTEMGQEVTMRCQPILGHNTVFWYRQTMMQGLELLAYFRNRAPLDDSGMPKDRFSAEMPDATLATLKIQPSEPRDSAVYFCASAPQGISTGELFFGEGSRLTVL.

The chain links TRBV2 to TRBJ1-5, with 7 bases matching TRBD1. Unmatched junction bases numbered 10, after V lost 6 bases and J lost 8 bases. Germline loops: CDR1 SNHLY, CDR2 FYNNEI. The CDR3 runs 14 residues. Here the CDR3 DNA reads TGTGCCAGCAGCCCCACAGGGGCGAAGGAGCCCCAGCATTTT. Amino acid sequence: CASSPTGAKEPQHF.

The chain recombines TRBV5-6 with TRBJ1-5; 9 bases map to TRBD1. Germline CDR1 SGHDT, CDR2 YYEEEE. Germline trimming cut 4 bases from V and 4 bases from J; bases unmatched to any gene: 6. The CDR3 loop spans 15 amino acids. DNA for the CDR3: TGTGCCAGCAGCATGGGACAGGGAGGGAATCAGCCCCAGCATTTT. Its protein is CASSMGQGGNQPQHF.

This clone was observed many times. For the CDR3, the DNA is TGTGCCAGTAGTATATCGGCTAGCGGGGGGAACGAGCAGTACTTC. This sequence encodes CASSISASGGNEQYF. V is TRBV19 and J is TRBJ2-7; TRBD2 aligns across 11 bases. The CDR3 consists of 15 residues. Germline CDR1 is LNHDA and CDR2 is SQIVND (reference sequence). The ends lost 2 bases at V and 5 bases at J; junction bases unmatched: 5.

The J gene is TRBJ1-1, the V gene TRBV18; TRBD1 agrees at 7 bases. Germline values: CDR1 KGHSH, CDR2 LQKENI. This CDR3 is built from 16 residues. The trim removed 0 bases at V and 5 bases at J, leaving 9 bases unmatched. CDR3 amino acids: CASSPPVRGGETEAFF. The CDR3 coding sequence is TGTGCCAGCTCACCACCCGTGAGAGGGGGCGAGACTGAAGCTTTCTTT.

The rearrangement joins TRBV18 to TRBJ2-5; unclear D gene. Germline CDR1 reads KGHSH; CDR2 reads LQKENI. The CDR3 has 14 residues. V was cut by 3 bases and J by 1 base, with 9 bases left in between. The CDR3 DNA is TGTGCCAGCTCACCGGGCGGAATCCAAGAGACCCAGTACTTC. Translating gives CASSPGGIQETQYF.